Below, 22 T cell receptor beta chains from the same sample are listed, as sequenced in a study of post-analysis software for immune sequencing data. Their specific antigens are unknown. Tagging with unique molecular identifiers was a feature of the TCR beta cDNA libraries. TCRdb passed the PCR reads through MiXCR, listing each CDR3 protein once. The data hold around 770,000 distinct CDR3 sequences, with just over 45% observed a single time. Overall study results and limits: The study found TRBV5-6, TRBV5-1 and TRBV20-1 among a few TRBV segments more frequent in patients than controls.

What was sequenced was blood. The receptors come from a girl between 10 and 17 years old with multiple sclerosis.

This clonotype was seen a few times. The chain is built from TRBV7-8 and TRBJ2-7; D remains unclear. The germline V and J ends were trimmed by 0 bases and 2 bases, with 8 bases remaining between them. Germline CDR1 and CDR2: SGHVS and FQNEAQ. The CDR3 extends over 14 amino acids. The CDR3 nucleotides read TGTGCCAGCAGCTTAGCCGTAGCCACCTACGAGCAGTACTTC. Translating it yields CASSLAVATYEQYF.

The chain uses TRBV7-9 and TRBJ2-1; D remains unclear. Per the germline V gene, CDR1 is SEHNR and CDR2 is FQNEAQ (reference sequence). CDR3 length: 13 amino acids. Trimming stripped 3 bases from V and 9 bases from J, with 12 bases between. CDR3 residues: CASSLEGWSEQFF. The DNA of the CDR3 is TGTGCCAGCAGCTTGGAAGGCTGGAGTGAGCAGTTCTTC.

This clonotype was observed once. The chain carries TRBV5-1 and TRBJ2-3; the match to TRBD1 covers 7 bases. Germline CDR1 reads SGHRS; CDR2 reads YFSETQ. The trim removed 4 bases at V and 5 bases at J, leaving 7 bases unmatched. The CDR3 has 14 residues. CDR3: CASSRRTGGDTQYF. Written as DNA, the CDR3 is TGCGCCAGCAGCAGGAGGACAGGTGGAGATACGCAGTATTTT.

This clonotype has just a few counts. The J gene is TRBJ2-7, the V gene TRBV27, with TRBD2 matching 12 bases. The CDR3 contains 17 residues. The germline V gene has CDR1 MNHEY and CDR2 SMNVEV (reference sequence). V dropped 5 bases and J dropped 4; count of bases not matched to a gene: 12. In nucleotides, the CDR3 is TGTGCCAGCAGTCCGTTCACCGGGACTAGCGGGCCGTACGAGCAGTACTTC. It is translated as CASSPFTGTSGPYEQYF.

This clonotype was observed many times. The genes are TRBV7-8 and TRBJ2-1; the D gene is possibly TRBD2 (6 bases). This CDR3 comprises 17 residues. V dropped 4 bases and J dropped 0 bases, with 16 bases sitting between them. Germline assignment: CDR1 SGHVS and CDR2 FQNEAQ. The chain's CDR3 is CASSYPRDSSSYNEQFF. The CDR3 region has the DNA TGTGCCAGCAGCTATCCTCGGGACTCCAGCTCCTACAATGAGCAGTTCTTC.

The gene calls are TRBV11-1 and TRBJ2-1, with 7 bases that match TRBD2. V shed 5 bases and J 7 bases; nucleotides not matched to a gene: 14. Germline values: CDR1 SGHAT, CDR2 FQDESV (reference sequence). This CDR3 is 16 amino acids long. The CDR3 DNA reads as TGTGCCAGCAGCCTCCCCGGGGCGGGAGCAGAGAATGAGCAGTTCTTC. Encoded protein: CASSLPGAGAENEQFF.

The chain employs TRBV5-6 and TRBJ2-7; TRBD2 agrees at 14 bases. Germline V gene data show CDR1 as SGHDT and CDR2 as YYEEEE. With V trimmed by 3 bases and J by 4 bases, 6 bases remained unmatched. This CDR3 has 16 residues. CDR3 nucleotides: TGTGCCAGCAGCTACCGGACTAGCGGGAGGCTTTACGAGCAGTACTTC. Amino acids: CASSYRTSGRLYEQYF.

The DNA for the CDR3 is TGTGCCAGCAGAGGGACTAGCGGGAGGGCCTGCGTTACGCAGTATTTT. This encodes CASRGTSGRACVTQYF. The V and J genes are TRBV7-9 and TRBJ2-3, with TRBD2 matching 16 bases. Germline CDR1 is SEHNR and CDR2 is FQNEAQ (reference sequence). The CDR3 is made up of 16 amino acids. Losses at the gene ends were 6 bases for V and 8 bases for J; bases not matched to a gene: 8.

V and J are TRBV4-3 and TRBJ1-4; no reliable D call. Per germline, CDR1 LGHNA and CDR2 YSLEER. The CDR3 has 16 amino acids. V lost 0 bases, J lost 5 bases, and 13 bases lay in between. In nucleotides, the CDR3 is TGCGCCAGCAGCCAAGAACCGAGCCAGGCAAATGAAAAACTGTTTTTT. It specifies CASSQEPSQANEKLFF.

The gene calls are TRBV5-1 and TRBJ2-5, with D tentatively TRBD1 (7 bases). The tail of the sequence fits TRBJ2-7 better, so the J call may be wrong. The CDR3 has 14 amino acids. The germline V gene has CDR1 SGHRS and CDR2 YFSETQ. The CDR3 region has the DNA TGCGCCAGCAGCCAAGGGGGCGCGGGGAACGAGCAGTACTTC. Amino acid sequence: CASSQGGAGNEQYF.

The chain has TRBV9 and TRBJ2-7; maybe TRBD2 (5 bases). Matching the DNA end better, TRBJ2-5 makes the J call doubtful. The germline V gene encodes CDR1 SGDLS and CDR2 YYNGEE. There are 14 residues in the CDR3. The CDR3 DNA is TGTGCCAGCAGCGTAGATAGCGAAACGGGGACCCAGTACTTC. Its protein product is CASSVDSETGTQYF.

The V and J genes are TRBV5-5 and TRBJ2-3; 10 nucleotides align to TRBD2. The CDR3 consists of 16 residues. Trimming at V came to 4 bases and at J to 1 base, leaving 6 bases not matched to a gene. From germline, CDR1 is SGHKS and CDR2 YYEKEE (reference sequence). The CDR3 spells CASSPGSGRGTDTQYF. CDR3 bases: TGTGCCAGCAGCCCGGGGAGCGGGAGGGGCACAGATACGCAGTATTTT.

The chain has TRBV12-3 or TRBV12-4 and TRBJ1-1, with TRBD1 as a possible D gene (6 bases). The CDR3 loop spans 14 amino acids. Trimming removed 0 bases at V and 6 bases at J, with 11 bases between. CDR3 nucleotides: TGTGCCAGCAGTTTAGCTGGGGGCCGGGCTGAAGCTTTCTTT. Its translation: CASSLAGGRAEAFF.

This clonotype turned up a few times. The V gene is TRBV20-1, the J gene TRBJ1-2, with D perhaps TRBD1 (5 bases). Germline CDR1 is DFQATT and CDR2 is SNEGSKA (reference sequence). The CDR3 consists of 14 residues. Trimming stripped 1 base from V and 4 bases from J, with 13 bases between. Here the CDR3 reads CSARVPGLVYGYTF. CDR3 coding DNA: TGCAGTGCTAGAGTACCGGGACTAGTCTATGGCTACACCTTC.

The genes are TRBV5-1 and TRBJ2-5; D is perhaps TRBD2 (5 bases). Trimming removed 2 bases from V and 5 bases from J, with 13 bases in between. CDR1 SGHRS and CDR2 YFSETQ come from the germline V gene. This CDR3 contains 14 residues. The CDR3 nucleotides read TGCGCCAGCAGCTTCAGCAATCCGGGGGAGACCCAGTACTTC. Translated, it gives CASSFSNPGETQYF.

This clonotype was seen ten or more times. The V and J genes are TRBV13 and TRBJ2-7; 9 bases line up with TRBD1. Trimming took 3 bases from V and 4 from J; bases not matched to a gene: 4. The CDR3 totals 14 residues. In germline, CDR1 is PRHDT, CDR2 FYEKMQ (reference sequence). The chain's CDR3 is CASSLGTGLYEQYF. The CDR3 DNA reads as TGTGCCAGCAGCTTGGGGACAGGGCTATACGAGCAGTACTTC.

This rearrangement joins TRBV29-1 to TRBJ2-2; D is ambiguous. Trimming left V 6 bases short and J 3 bases short, with 11 bases between. The CDR3 spans 13 residues. Germline lookup yields CDR1 SQVTM and CDR2 ANQGSEA. The CDR3 bases are TGCAGCGTCCTCGGTCCCGACACCGGGGAGCTGTTTTTT. This encodes CSVLGPDTGELFF.

This clonotype came up a few times. The chain has TRBV7-9 and TRBJ2-7; 10 bases map to TRBD1. The CDR3 has 15 amino acids. Trimming cost V 5 bases and J 1 base; bases outside gene matches: 5. From germline, CDR1 is SEHNR and CDR2 FQNEAQ (reference sequence). Here the CDR3 reads CASSRTGGRSYEQYF. In DNA form, the CDR3 reads TGTGCCAGCAGCCGGACAGGGGGACGGTCCTACGAGCAGTACTTC.

The genes are TRBV7-9 and TRBJ2-4; no clear D. The tail of the sequence fits TRBJ2-7 better, so the J call may be wrong. The CDR3 consists of 14 residues. Germline V CDR1 and CDR2: SEHNR, FQNEAQ (reference sequence). This CDR3 is CASSLALTDYEQYF. CDR3 nucleotide sequence: TGTGCCAGCAGCTTAGCGCTAACAGACTACGAGCAGTACTTC.

This clonotype turned up a few times. This chain connects TRBV5-1 to TRBJ1-6; D call uncertain. The CDR3 extends over 14 amino acids. Germline lookup yields CDR1 SGHRS and CDR2 YFSETQ. V lost 4 bases and J 10 bases, leaving 15 bases between the germline ends. The CDR3 region is CASSLWRSESPLHF. The CDR3 coding sequence is TGCGCCAGCAGCCTATGGAGGTCGGAATCACCCCTCCACTTT.

There are a few counts of this clonotype. The genes are TRBV7-3 and TRBJ2-1, with 7 nucleotides matching TRBD2. CDR3 length: 16 residues. In germline, CDR1 is SGHTA, CDR2 FQGTGA. V shed 1 base, J shed 3 bases, and the junction held 6 bases outside the gene matches. CDR3 in amino acids: CASSLNGGTNYNEQFF. CDR3 nucleotide sequence: TGTGCCAGCAGCTTAAATGGTGGGACTAACTACAATGAGCAGTTCTTC.

To note about this clonotype: At one boundary the junction diverges from the germline segment, which might be a read error. The gene calls are TRBV6-5 and TRBJ2-4, with 13 positions matching TRBD2. The CDR3 sequence is 18 residues long. Germline assignment: CDR1 MNHEY and CDR2 SVGAGI. In DNA, the CDR3 is TGTGCCGGCAGTTCAAAACCCGGACTAGCGGGAGTCAAAAACATTCAGTACTTC. It translates to CAGSSKPGLAGVKNIQYF.